This is a list of T cell receptor beta chains from one sample in a study of T cell responses to AZD1222 COVID-19 vaccine. Libraries were prepared by immunoSEQ multiplex PCR; TCRdb keeps only in-frame clonotypes and omits some of them. Counted here are approximately 77,000 clones, approximately 83% occurring once; the ten biggest clones make up roughly 3.1%. Sequenced here: peripheral blood, sampled 28 days after the second AZD1222 dose. These receptor sequences come from an adult who received the AZD1222 COVID-19 vaccine. CDR3s include the opening cysteine and the closing phenylalanine or tryptophan. A D gene is named only where the DNA matches it firmly. Clone size appears in some rows only: once, few, many, or a class for an expanded clone.

DNA	CDR3	V	size	J	D
TGCAGCGTTGAGGCAGGGGCTGGCGCTGAAGCTTTCTTT	CSVEAGAGAEAFF	TRBV29-1	.	TRBJ1-1	.
TGTGCCAGCAGCCATCCCTGGGACAGGGGGATGACTGGAAACACCATATATTTT	CASSHPWDRGMTGNTIYF	TRBV3-1/TRBV3-2	.	TRBJ1-3	TRBD1
TGTGCCAGCAGTTACTCCACCACTCGGGGCAATGAGCAGTTCTTC	CASSYSTTRGNEQFF	TRBV6-5	.	TRBJ2-1	.
TGTGCCAGTAGTATAGATAAAGGACGTGGCGAGACCCAGTACTTC	CASSIDKGRGETQYF	TRBV19	.	TRBJ2-5	.
TGTGCCAGCTCACCTCCGGGACAGGTCAATGAAAAACTGTTTTTT	CASSPPGQVNEKLFF	TRBV18	once	TRBJ1-4	TRBD1
TGTGCCAGCGGTGACAGGGCCTACAATGAGCAGTTCTTC	CASGDRAYNEQFF	TRBV28	few	TRBJ2-1	TRBD1
TGTGCCACCAGCAGGGGGACCCAAACGGGGACTGAAGCTTTCTTT	CATSRGTQTGTEAFF	TRBV15	.	TRBJ1-1	.
TGTGCCAGCAGTTTATGGGGAGAGGGACAGCCCCAGCATTTT	CASSLWGEGQPQHF	TRBV28	.	TRBJ1-5	.
TGCGCCAGCAGCCAAGCCTCCGGGACAGGGTACGAGCAGTACTTC	CASSQASGTGYEQYF	TRBV4-1	.	TRBJ2-7	TRBD1
TGTGCCAGCAGTTGGACGGTGAGCTCCTACGAGCAGTACTTC	CASSWTVSSYEQYF	TRBV28	.	TRBJ2-7	.
TGTGCCAGCAGCGCGGACGGGTCCCGACGGGAAGCGAGAATCGATTCACCCCTCCACTTT	CASSADGSRREARIDSPLHF	TRBV9	once	TRBJ1-6	.
TGTGCCACCAGCGGGAGAAGGGGACAGTCTTTGGAGGACACTGAAGCTTTCTTT	CATSGRRGQSLEDTEAFF	TRBV15	.	TRBJ1-1	TRBD1
TGTGCCAGCAGCCAAGGTGGCCAAGAGACCCAGTACTTC	CASSQGGQETQYF	TRBV3-1/TRBV3-2	.	TRBJ2-5	.
TGTGCCGCGGCCCCTAGCACTAGCACAGATACGCAGTATTTT	CAAAPSTSTDTQYF	TRBV7-9	.	TRBJ2-3	.